This entry concerns a single TCR beta chain. Its antigen is still unknown. Base quality data are lacking; no much larger clone is found one base away. The immunoSEQ Assay, a bias-controlled multiplex PCR, was used to amplify TCRbeta CDR3 regions from genomic DNA. On the authors' methods: The number of nucleated cells in each sample was estimated by amplification of reference gene primers within the assay. Sequence reads were collapsed and filtered to measure the absolute abundance of every unique TCRbeta CDR3 rearrangement. For each sample, productive Simpson clonality was calculated by taking the square root of Simpson's diversity index across productive rearrangements. Here the immuneACCESS table is served through TCRdb, limited to in-frame sequences with V and J called. Missing clones are a known gap in these copies; in checked studies unresolved V genes cover under half, and the rest lacks a known reason. V and J calls and clone size come straight from that table; D and trimming were deduced from the DNA. The sample data list around 350,000 clones, and around 90% of these were observed just once. Less than 3.5% of the sample is held by the ten biggest clonotypes.

The data derive from a study of blood T cell repertoires in COVID-19 (dated by TCRdb to 2018 to 2021). About the investigation overall: Samples from collaborators originated in the United States, Italy and Spain and spanned both the acute and convalescent phases of COVID-19. The repertoires were released in a freely available public database intended as a resource for research on the immune response to SARS-CoV-2. Where available, HLA class I and class II types were taken from metadata supplied by the sample provider and were not determined by assay-based typing. The material from the prospective study consisted of cDNA or gDNA derived from T cells, B-cell-depleted T cells, or PBMCs. Subjects who had been exposed to COVID-19, were actively infected with it, or had recovered from it provided the deeply sampled blood TCRbeta repertoires that made up the dataset. The samples were drawn from the first 160 participants of the ongoing ImmuneRACE study and from 1,254 subjects provided by 6 global collaborators. Nearly every sample came with metadata listing a de-identified subject ID, COVID-19 status, age in years and sex.

The collaborating institutions used their own protocols to collect whole blood in K2EDTA tubes. Collaborator samples were shipped for TCRbeta analysis as frozen whole blood, isolated PBMCs, or DNA extracted from either sample type. Paper-wide results and their limitations: Clinical and demographic metadata were provided uncurated, with the amount varying by source and participant.

The source material was peripheral blood. The sequence derives from a human donor in a cohort sampled during active COVID-19.

The CDR3 is CASSLRTSGRGGADTQYF. The nucleotide sequence reads TGCGCCAGCAGTCTCCGGACTAGCGGGAGGGGAGGGGCAGATACGCAGTATTTT. The chain is made from TRBV5-1 and TRBJ2-3; 15 of the junction bases match TRBD2. The CDR3 covers 18 residues, taking in both the cysteine and the phenylalanine. CDR3 DNA is the only sequence kept; it has 54 bases, read in frame from the first base. The germline V gene gives CDR1 as SGHRS and CDR2 as YFSETQ. At the junction V is shortened by 5 bases and J by 4 bases; bases outside the gene matches: 11.